These T cell receptor beta chains were read from a single sample in a study of blood T cell repertoires in COVID-19. Repertoires were generated with immunoSEQ multiplex PCR, while TCRdb's copy carries only in-frame clones and drops some. This table has just under 350,000 clones, about 88% appearing once. Specimen: peripheral blood. The receptor set was obtained from a woman aged 70-85 years with COVID-19, enrolled during active disease. CDR3s include the opening cysteine and the closing phenylalanine or tryptophan. Each record gives: CDR3 protein, CDR3 DNA, D gene, J gene, clone size, V gene. The D gene is left open where the match is weak. Clone size appears in some rows only: once, few, many, or a class for an expanded clone.

cdr3_aa: CASSRARGSGNTIYF; cdr3_nt: TGCGCCAGCAGCCGCGCTAGGGGCTCTGGAAACACCATATATTTT; d_call: NA; j_call: TRBJ1-3; clone_size: few; v_call: TRBV23-1
cdr3_aa: CASTDRGPGDTIYF; cdr3_nt: TGTGCCAGCACCGACAGGGGGCCCGGAGACACCATATATTTT; d_call: TRBD1; j_call: TRBJ1-3; clone_size: NA; v_call: TRBV6-5
cdr3_aa: CASSPRSSSKEQYF; cdr3_nt: TGTGCCAGCAGCCCCAGGTCCTCGTCGAAGGAACAGTACTTC; d_call: NA; j_call: TRBJ2-7; clone_size: NA; v_call: TRBV7-9
cdr3_aa: CASSTFDRVDGYTF; cdr3_nt: TGTGCCAGCAGCACATTCGACAGGGTGGATGGCTACACCTTC; d_call: TRBD1; j_call: TRBJ1-2; clone_size: NA; v_call: TRBV9
cdr3_aa: CASSLTDSSHSPLHF; cdr3_nt: TGTGCCAGCAGCTTGACGGACAGTAGTCATTCACCCCTCCACTTT; d_call: NA; j_call: TRBJ1-6; clone_size: once; v_call: TRBV5-6
cdr3_aa: CATYGNQRSRGIYTDTQYF; cdr3_nt: TGTGCCACCTACGGGAATCAACGTAGTAGAGGGATTTACACAGATACGCAGTATTTT; d_call: NA; j_call: TRBJ2-3; clone_size: NA; v_call: TRBV27
cdr3_aa: CASSLSTNRVPGTEAFF; cdr3_nt: TGTGCCAGCAGTTTATCCACCAACAGGGTACCTGGCACTGAAGCTTTCTTT; d_call: NA; j_call: TRBJ1-1; clone_size: NA; v_call: TRBV28
cdr3_aa: CASSWDRGLSHEQYF; cdr3_nt: TGTGCCAGCAGTTGGGACAGGGGACTTAGCCACGAGCAGTACTTC; d_call: TRBD1; j_call: TRBJ2-7; clone_size: NA; v_call: TRBV5-6
cdr3_aa: CASSQEGDRVSYIQYF; cdr3_nt: TGTGCCAGCAGCCAAGAGGGGGACAGGGTTTCATACATTCAGTACTTC; d_call: TRBD1; j_call: TRBJ2-4; clone_size: NA; v_call: TRBV4-2
cdr3_aa: CASSLSLAGGQDEQYF; cdr3_nt: TGCGCCAGCAGCTTGTCCCTAGCGGGGGGGCAAGACGAGCAGTACTTC; d_call: TRBD2; j_call: TRBJ2-7; clone_size: NA; v_call: TRBV5-1
cdr3_aa: CASSLNVGVFSGELFF; cdr3_nt: TGTGCCAGCAGCTTAAATGTCGGGGTCTTTTCCGGGGAGCTGTTTTTT; d_call: NA; j_call: TRBJ2-2; clone_size: NA; v_call: TRBV7-3
cdr3_aa: CASSLWDLTYEQYF; cdr3_nt: TGTGCCAGCAGTTTATGGGACTTGACCTACGAGCAGTACTTC; d_call: NA; j_call: TRBJ2-7; clone_size: NA; v_call: TRBV28
cdr3_aa: CASSFLGGRNNEQFF; cdr3_nt: TGTGCCAGCAGTTTCTTAGGGGGCCGGAACAATGAGCAGTTCTTC; d_call: TRBD1; j_call: TRBJ2-1; clone_size: NA; v_call: TRBV28
cdr3_aa: CASSLAMGQSGEAFF; cdr3_nt: TGTGCCAGCAGCTTGGCCATGGGACAGTCGGGTGAAGCTTTCTTT; d_call: TRBD1; j_call: TRBJ1-1; clone_size: NA; v_call: TRBV5-6
cdr3_aa: CASSQDRSKGQGRSEKLFF; cdr3_nt: TGCGCCAGCAGCCAAGATCGGTCTAAGGGGCAGGGTAGGAGTGAAAAACTGTTTTTT; d_call: NA; j_call: TRBJ1-4; clone_size: NA; v_call: TRBV4-1
cdr3_aa: CSAPLYTEAFF; cdr3_nt: TGCAGTGCCCCCTTGTACACTGAAGCTTTCTTT; d_call: NA; j_call: TRBJ1-1; clone_size: NA; v_call: TRBV20-1
cdr3_aa: CASSLGLAGGYNEQFF; cdr3_nt: TGTGCCAGCAGTCTCGGACTAGCGGGGGGTTACAATGAGCAGTTCTTC; d_call: TRBD2; j_call: TRBJ2-1; clone_size: few; v_call: TRBV6-2/TRBV6-3
cdr3_aa: CASSPRGLDDSPLHF; cdr3_nt: TGTGCCAGCAGCCCGAGGGGGCTAGATGATTCACCCCTCCACTTT; d_call: TRBD1; j_call: TRBJ1-6; clone_size: few; v_call: TRBV7-2
cdr3_aa: CAIQKGNEQFF; cdr3_nt: TGTGCCATTCAGAAGGGGAATGAGCAGTTCTTC; d_call: NA; j_call: TRBJ2-1; clone_size: NA; v_call: TRBV6-6
cdr3_aa: CASSSQETQYF; cdr3_nt: TGTGCCAGCAGTTCTCAGGAAACGCAGTATTTT; d_call: NA; j_call: TRBJ2-3; clone_size: NA; v_call: TRBV2
cdr3_aa: CASSSNTDRSSNYGYTF; cdr3_nt: TGTGCCAGCAGTTCGAATACGGACAGGAGTTCTAACTATGGCTACACCTTC; d_call: TRBD1; j_call: TRBJ1-2; clone_size: few; v_call: TRBV27
cdr3_aa: CASSHTGTGIGRQPQHF; cdr3_nt: TGTGCCAGCTCACACACCGGGACAGGGATAGGTCGACAGCCCCAGCATTTT; d_call: TRBD1; j_call: TRBJ1-5; clone_size: NA; v_call: TRBV18
cdr3_aa: CASSFYDEQFF; cdr3_nt: TGTGCCAGCAGCTTTTATGATGAGCAGTTCTTC; d_call: NA; j_call: TRBJ2-1; clone_size: NA; v_call: TRBV7-2
cdr3_aa: CSAIVAGGYTF; cdr3_nt: TGCAGTGCTATCGTCGCGGGGGGCTACACCTTC; d_call: NA; j_call: TRBJ1-2; clone_size: NA; v_call: TRBV20-1
cdr3_aa: CASSPAPSYGYTF; cdr3_nt: TGTGCCAGCAGCCCGGCCCCTAGCTATGGCTACACCTTC; d_call: NA; j_call: TRBJ1-2; clone_size: NA; v_call: TRBV9
cdr3_aa: CASSVGSGLGSYNEQFF; cdr3_nt: TGTGCCAGCAGCGTAGGGTCGGGACTCGGCTCCTACAATGAGCAGTTCTTC; d_call: NA; j_call: TRBJ2-1; clone_size: NA; v_call: TRBV9
cdr3_aa: CATSDMTGGHYEQYF; cdr3_nt: TGTGCCACCAGTGATATGACAGGGGGCCACTACGAGCAGTACTTC; d_call: TRBD1; j_call: TRBJ2-7; clone_size: NA; v_call: TRBV24-1
cdr3_aa: CASSLGGGTGRLDTEAFF; cdr3_nt: TGCGCCAGCAGCCTCGGAGGTGGGACAGGGAGACTTGACACTGAAGCTTTCTTT; d_call: TRBD1; j_call: TRBJ1-1; clone_size: NA; v_call: TRBV4-1
cdr3_aa: CASSLAQTSTDTQYF; cdr3_nt: TGTGCCAGCAGCTTGGCCCAGACTAGCACAGATACGCAGTATTTT; d_call: NA; j_call: TRBJ2-3; clone_size: NA; v_call: TRBV5-6
cdr3_aa: CASSLRPTGKPQHF; cdr3_nt: TGTGCCAGCAGTTTGCGACCGACAGGCAAGCCCCAGCATTTT; d_call: NA; j_call: TRBJ1-5; clone_size: NA; v_call: TRBV28
cdr3_aa: CATSGSRDRGDQPQHF; cdr3_nt: TGTGCCACCAGCGGAAGCCGGGACAGGGGTGATCAGCCCCAGCATTTT; d_call: TRBD1; j_call: TRBJ1-5; clone_size: NA; v_call: TRBV24-1
cdr3_aa: CSASSGTSGGAEQFF; cdr3_nt: TGCAGTGCTAGTTCCGGGACTAGCGGGGGGGCTGAGCAGTTCTTC; d_call: TRBD2; j_call: TRBJ2-1; clone_size: few; v_call: TRBV20-1
cdr3_aa: CASSLGQAVGYTF; cdr3_nt: TGTGCCAGCAGCTTAGGACAGGCGGTTGGCTACACCTTC; d_call: NA; j_call: TRBJ1-2; clone_size: once; v_call: TRBV7-2
cdr3_aa: CASSIGALAVEQYF; cdr3_nt: TGTGCCAGTAGTATAGGGGCCCTAGCGGTCGAGCAGTACTTC; d_call: TRBD2; j_call: TRBJ2-7; clone_size: NA; v_call: TRBV19
cdr3_aa: CASRPRGMGTGELFF; cdr3_nt: TGTGCCAGCAGACCTAGGGGGATGGGAACCGGGGAGCTGTTTTTT; d_call: NA; j_call: TRBJ2-2; clone_size: once; v_call: TRBV9
cdr3_aa: CAISELGRRSPLHF; cdr3_nt: TGTGCCATCAGTGAGCTCGGGCGGAGGTCACCCCTCCACTTT; d_call: NA; j_call: TRBJ1-6; clone_size: NA; v_call: TRBV10-3
cdr3_aa: CASSPLGEPQHF; cdr3_nt: TGTGCCAGCAGTCCACTTGGAGAGCCCCAGCATTTT; d_call: NA; j_call: TRBJ1-5; clone_size: NA; v_call: TRBV6-5
cdr3_aa: CASSPGGNWDSPLHF; cdr3_nt: TGTGCCAGCAGCCCCGGCGGAAACTGGGATTCACCCCTCCACTTT; d_call: NA; j_call: TRBJ1-6; clone_size: NA; v_call: TRBV7-2
cdr3_aa: CASSLLPFGGDTQYF; cdr3_nt: TGTGCCAGCAGTTTACTTCCCTTCGGAGGAGATACGCAGTATTTT; d_call: NA; j_call: TRBJ2-3; clone_size: once; v_call: TRBV27
cdr3_aa: CAWSGGARNSPLHF; cdr3_nt: TGTGCCTGGAGCGGGGGGGCACGAAATTCACCCCTCCACTTT; d_call: NA; j_call: TRBJ1-6; clone_size: NA; v_call: TRBV30
cdr3_aa: CASSEQGGDKAFF; cdr3_nt: TGTGCCAGCAGCGAACAGGGAGGGGATAAAGCTTTCTTT; d_call: NA; j_call: TRBJ1-1; clone_size: NA; v_call: TRBV7-2
cdr3_aa: CASRHSSGANYEQYF; cdr3_nt: TGTGCCAGCAGACATTCTAGCGGGGCCAACTACGAGCAGTACTTC; d_call: TRBD2; j_call: TRBJ2-7; clone_size: NA; v_call: TRBV2
cdr3_aa: CASSHALSGDYYEQYF; cdr3_nt: TGCGCCAGCAGCCACGCTTTGTCAGGGGATTATTACGAGCAGTACTTC; d_call: NA; j_call: TRBJ2-7; clone_size: NA; v_call: TRBV4-1
cdr3_aa: CASSFEEARNTEAFF; cdr3_nt: TGCGCCAGCAGCTTTGAGGAGGCTCGGAACACTGAAGCTTTCTTT; d_call: NA; j_call: TRBJ1-1; clone_size: NA; v_call: TRBV5-1
cdr3_aa: CAISGGLAGAYEQYF; cdr3_nt: TGTGCCATCAGTGGGGGACTAGCGGGGGCCTACGAGCAGTACTTC; d_call: TRBD2; j_call: TRBJ2-7; clone_size: NA; v_call: TRBV10-3
cdr3_aa: CASSFIAGGPNEF; cdr3_nt: TGTGCCAGCAGCTTCATAGCGGGGGGGCCGAATGAGTTT; d_call: TRBD2; j_call: TRBJ2-3; clone_size: NA; v_call: TRBV7-9
cdr3_aa: CAWSVQHGGGYTF; cdr3_nt: TGTGCCTGGAGTGTACAACACGGCGGCGGCTACACCTTC; d_call: NA; j_call: TRBJ1-2; clone_size: NA; v_call: TRBV30
cdr3_aa: CATRAGEVGNTEAFF; cdr3_nt: TGTGCCACCCGTGCGGGTGAGGTAGGAAACACTGAAGCTTTCTTT; d_call: NA; j_call: TRBJ1-1; clone_size: NA; v_call: TRBV24-1
cdr3_aa: CASSQMGQGNTEAFF; cdr3_nt: TGCGCCAGCAGCCAAATGGGACAGGGGAACACTGAAGCTTTCTTT; d_call: TRBD1; j_call: TRBJ1-1; clone_size: NA; v_call: TRBV4-1
cdr3_aa: CASSSHGGQGDHEQYF; cdr3_nt: TGTGCCAGCAGCTCGCATGGGGGGCAGGGGGACCACGAGCAGTACTTC; d_call: NA; j_call: TRBJ2-7; clone_size: NA; v_call: TRBV11-2
cdr3_aa: CASGLYSNQPQHF; cdr3_nt: TGTGCTAGTGGACTCTATAGCAATCAGCCCCAGCATTTT; d_call: NA; j_call: TRBJ1-5; clone_size: once; v_call: TRBV12-5
cdr3_aa: CASSASGGTPLSTDTQYF; cdr3_nt: TGTGCCAGCAGCGCTAGCGGGGGGACTCCTTTGAGCACAGATACGCAGTATTTT; d_call: TRBD2; j_call: TRBJ2-3; clone_size: NA; v_call: TRBV9
cdr3_aa: CASSQDTSGGRFGYTF; cdr3_nt: TGCGCCAGCAGCCAAGATACGTCAGGGGGTAGGTTTGGCTACACCTTC; d_call: TRBD1; j_call: TRBJ1-2; clone_size: NA; v_call: TRBV4-3